A single TCR beta chain is shown here with its context. The table lists this clone with a count of one. Its antigen is not yet known. There are no base qualities to consult, and no much larger clone falls within one base. This sample was taken from a study of blood T cell repertoires in COVID-19 (dated by TCRdb to about 2020). Regarding the complete study: The collaborator samples originated in the United States, Italy and Spain and spanned the acute and convalescent phases of COVID-19. The prospective study material was composed of cDNA or gDNA derived from T cells, B-cell-depleted T cells, or PBMCs. Deeply sampled blood TCRbeta repertoires from subjects exposed to, actively infected with, or recovered from COVID-19 were included in the dataset. The repertoires were made available in a free public database intended to serve as a resource for research on the immune response to SARS-CoV-2. The samples were drawn from the first 160 participants of the ongoing ImmuneRACE study and from over a thousand subjects provided by 6 global collaborators. Sample metadata almost always included a de-identified subject ID, COVID-19 status, age in years and sex. Where available, HLA class I and class II types were taken from metadata supplied by the sample provider and were not determined by assay-based typing.

Collaborating institutions collected whole blood in K2EDTA tubes following their own protocols. For TCRbeta analysis, collaborator samples were shipped as frozen whole blood, as isolated PBMCs, or as DNA extracted from either sample type. CDR1 GTSNPN and CDR2 SVGIG were looked up in the germline V gene (reference sequence). V gives up 0 bases and J gives up 11 bases, and the segment between their germline ends measures 8 bases. Including the terminal cysteine and phenylalanine, the CDR3 comprises 12 residues. The sequence is cut down to CDR3 DNA, 36 bases in frame from base 1. The paper as a whole reports these results and caveats: Clinical and demographic metadata were provided uncurated, with the amount varying by source and participant.

TCRbeta CDR3 regions were amplified from genomic DNA using the immunoSEQ Assay, a bias-controlled multiplex PCR. The authors' analysis ran thus. Within the assay, amplification of reference gene primers was used to estimate how many nucleated cells each sample contained. To quantify the absolute abundance of each unique TCRbeta CDR3 rearrangement, sequence reads were collapsed and filtered. Productive Simpson clonality was computed per sample as the square root of Simpson's diversity index over productive rearrangements. TCRdb took over this immuneACCESS table, retaining in-frame rearrangements with V and J assigned. Such tables are incomplete; in checked studies, under half of the missing clones stem from an unresolved V gene, and the remainder is unexplained. Clone size and V and J calls were adopted from that table, with D and trimming inferred from the DNA. The sample table lists about 50,000 clones, around nine tenths of them with a count of one. The ten top clones hold roughly 6.4% of the sample.

The chain couples TRBV30 to TRBJ1-6; TRBD1 is perhaps the D gene, given 5 matching bases. The sequencing input was peripheral blood. The sequence was collected from a man aged 35-49 years with acute or convalescent COVID-19. The CDR3: CAWSVPGAPLHF. The sequence in DNA is TGTGCCTGGAGTGTCCCGGGGGCACCCCTCCACTTT.